Below, one T cell receptor (beta chain) is given with its context. Method: immunoSEQ multiplex PCR; TCRdb's copy keeps in-frame clones and lacks some. The sample has 4,000 to 5,000 clones; 90% are singletons. The sample is drawn from a study of brain metastases from non-small cell lung cancer. Germline V gene data show CDR1 as LGHDT and CDR2 as YNNKEL (reference sequence). The CDR3 contains 19 residues. Trimming took 1 base from V and 3 from J, leaving 24 bases between them. Sequencing was carried out using primary lung tumor tissue. The gene calls are TRBV3-1 (or the pseudogene TRBV3-2) and TRBJ1-1; tentatively, D is TRBD1 (6 bases). This TCR derives from a donor at least 40 years old with non-small cell lung cancer. The chain's CDR3 is CASSQGSVGAGEEDTEAFF. DNA for the CDR3: TGTGCCAGCAGCCAAGGGAGCGTTGGGGCAGGGGAAGAGGACACTGAAGCTTTCTTT.